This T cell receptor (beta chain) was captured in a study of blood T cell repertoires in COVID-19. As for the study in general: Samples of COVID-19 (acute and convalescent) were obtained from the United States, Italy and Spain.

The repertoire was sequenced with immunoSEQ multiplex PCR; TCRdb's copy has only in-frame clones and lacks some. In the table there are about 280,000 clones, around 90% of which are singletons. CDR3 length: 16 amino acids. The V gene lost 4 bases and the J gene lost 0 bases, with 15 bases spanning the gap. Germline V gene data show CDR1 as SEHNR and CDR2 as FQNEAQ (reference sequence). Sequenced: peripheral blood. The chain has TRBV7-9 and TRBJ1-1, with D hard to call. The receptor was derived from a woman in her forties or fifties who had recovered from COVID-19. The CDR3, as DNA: TGTGCCAGCAGCTCCCCCGCAGGTGGTATGAACACTGAAGCTTTCTTT. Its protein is CASSSPAGGMNTEAFF.